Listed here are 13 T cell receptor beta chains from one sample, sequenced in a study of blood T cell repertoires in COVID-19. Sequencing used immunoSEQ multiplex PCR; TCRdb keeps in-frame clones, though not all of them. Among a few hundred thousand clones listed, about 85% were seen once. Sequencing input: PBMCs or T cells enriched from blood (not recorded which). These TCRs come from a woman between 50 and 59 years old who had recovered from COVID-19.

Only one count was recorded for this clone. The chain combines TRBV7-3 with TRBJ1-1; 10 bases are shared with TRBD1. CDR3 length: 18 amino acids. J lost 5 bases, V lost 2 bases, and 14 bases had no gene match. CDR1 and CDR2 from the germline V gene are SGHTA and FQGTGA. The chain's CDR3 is CASSLWPIGTGAGTEAFF. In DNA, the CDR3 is TGTGCCAGCAGCTTATGGCCAATAGGGACAGGGGCCGGAACTGAAGCTTTCTTT.

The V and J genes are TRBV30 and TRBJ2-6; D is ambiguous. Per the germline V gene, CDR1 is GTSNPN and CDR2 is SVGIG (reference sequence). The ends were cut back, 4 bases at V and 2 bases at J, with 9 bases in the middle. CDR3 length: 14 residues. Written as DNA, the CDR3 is TGTGCCTGGAATATTGGGCCTGGGGCCAACGTCCTGACTTTC. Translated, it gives CAWNIGPGANVLTF.

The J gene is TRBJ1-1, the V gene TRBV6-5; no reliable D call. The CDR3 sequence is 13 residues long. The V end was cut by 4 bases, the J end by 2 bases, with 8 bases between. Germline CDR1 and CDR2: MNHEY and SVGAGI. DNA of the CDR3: TGTGCCAGCAGTTTAATCGGTAACACTGAAGCTTTCTTT. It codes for CASSLIGNTEAFF.

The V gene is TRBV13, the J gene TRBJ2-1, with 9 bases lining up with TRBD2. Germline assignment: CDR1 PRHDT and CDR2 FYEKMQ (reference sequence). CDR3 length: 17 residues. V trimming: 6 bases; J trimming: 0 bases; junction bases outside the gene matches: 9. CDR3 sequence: CASSHGASGASYNEQFF. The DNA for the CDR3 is TGTGCCAGCAGTCATGGGGCTAGCGGGGCCTCCTACAATGAGCAGTTCTTC.

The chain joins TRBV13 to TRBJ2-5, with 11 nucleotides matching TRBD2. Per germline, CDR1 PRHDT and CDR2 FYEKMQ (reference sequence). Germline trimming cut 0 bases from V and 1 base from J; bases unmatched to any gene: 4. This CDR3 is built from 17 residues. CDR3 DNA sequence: TGTGCCAGCAGCTTAGGCCTAGCGGGAGGAATCCAAGAGACCCAGTACTTC. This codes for CASSLGLAGGIQETQYF.

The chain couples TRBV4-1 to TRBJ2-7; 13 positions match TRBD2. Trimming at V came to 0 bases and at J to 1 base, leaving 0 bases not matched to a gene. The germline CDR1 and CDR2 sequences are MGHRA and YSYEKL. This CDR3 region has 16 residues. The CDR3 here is CASSQEGLAGSYEQYF. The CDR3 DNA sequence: TGCGCCAGCAGCCAAGAGGGACTAGCGGGGTCCTACGAGCAGTACTTC.

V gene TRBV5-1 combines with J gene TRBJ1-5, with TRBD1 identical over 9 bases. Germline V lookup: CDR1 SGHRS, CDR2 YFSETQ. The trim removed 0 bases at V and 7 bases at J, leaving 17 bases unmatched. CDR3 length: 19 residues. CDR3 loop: CASSLAGGTGYFLDQPQHF. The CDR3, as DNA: TGCGCCAGCAGCTTGGCCGGGGGGACAGGGTATTTTCTTGACCAGCCCCAGCATTTT.

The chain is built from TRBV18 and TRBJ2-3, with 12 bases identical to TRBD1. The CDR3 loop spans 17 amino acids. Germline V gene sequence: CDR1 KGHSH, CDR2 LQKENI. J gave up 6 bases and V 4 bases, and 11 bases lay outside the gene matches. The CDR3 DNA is TGTGCCAGCTCACTATCAACCGGGACAGGGGGCGCCGATACGCAGTATTTT. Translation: CASSLSTGTGGADTQYF.

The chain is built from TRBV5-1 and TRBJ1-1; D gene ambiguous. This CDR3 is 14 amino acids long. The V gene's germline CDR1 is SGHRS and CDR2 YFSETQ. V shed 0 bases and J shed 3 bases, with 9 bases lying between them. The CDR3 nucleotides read TGCGCCAGCAGCTTGGCCGGGGATGACACTGAAGCTTTCTTT. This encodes CASSLAGDDTEAFF.

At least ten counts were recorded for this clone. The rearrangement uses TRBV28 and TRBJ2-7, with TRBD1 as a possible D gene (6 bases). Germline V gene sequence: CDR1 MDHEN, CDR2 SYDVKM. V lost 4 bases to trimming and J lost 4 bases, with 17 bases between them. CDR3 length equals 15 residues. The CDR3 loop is CASSSRQARPYEQYF. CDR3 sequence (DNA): TGTGCCAGCAGTTCGAGACAGGCCAGGCCGTACGAGCAGTACTTC.

The CDR3 bases are TGTGCCAGCTCACCGCGGGACAGGTCTATCTATGGCTACACCTTC. This sequence encodes CASSPRDRSIYGYTF. V gene TRBV18 combines with J gene TRBJ1-2; TRBD1 matches 8 bases. This CDR3 has 15 amino acids. V was pared by 3 bases and J by 4 bases, with 7 bases of the junction left unmatched. Germline loops: CDR1 KGHSH, CDR2 LQKENI.

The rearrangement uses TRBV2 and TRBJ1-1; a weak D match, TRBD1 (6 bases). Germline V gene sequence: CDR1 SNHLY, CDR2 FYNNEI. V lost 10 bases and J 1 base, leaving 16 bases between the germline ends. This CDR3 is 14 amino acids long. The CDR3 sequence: CATGHKIGNTEAFF. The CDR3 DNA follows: TGTGCCACGGGACATAAGATAGGGAACACTGAAGCTTTCTTT.

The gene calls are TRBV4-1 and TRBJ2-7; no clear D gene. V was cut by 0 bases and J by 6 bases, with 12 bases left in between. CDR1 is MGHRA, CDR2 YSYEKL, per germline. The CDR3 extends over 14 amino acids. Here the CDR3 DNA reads TGCGCCAGCAGCCAAGAAGCGACCCTTTCCGAGCAGTACTTC. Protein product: CASSQEATLSEQYF.